This T cell receptor (beta chain) was recovered during a study of CD8 T cells in Susac syndrome. In germline, CDR1 is MDHEN, CDR2 SYDVKM. The CDR3 contains 15 residues. The V end was cut by 7 bases, the J end by 3 bases, with 17 bases between. An amount of RNA that ranged from 0.5 to 1 ug was reverse transcribed with random hexamers. TCRdb itself ran the immunoSEQ multiplex PCR reads through MiXCR, one entry per CDR3 protein. The sample lists about 210,000 distinct CDR3 sequences; roughly 92% were seen once. The specimen sequenced was CD4+ T cells from PBMCs. The receptor's source is a human donor in good health. J is TRBJ2-3 and V is TRBV28; D is possibly TRBD1 or TRBD2 (6 bases each). The DNA of the CDR3 is TGTGCCAGCATCTCCGAGGAGGGGGGAACAGATACGCAGTATTTT. Encoded protein: CASISEEGGTDTQYF.